This TCR beta chain derives from a study of cytomegalovirus exposure and HLA in healthy donors. PCR amplification relied on 60 Vbeta primers (plus 13 Jbeta primers). Produced via immunoSEQ multiplex PCR; TCRdb's table is partial and in-frame only. Of about 140,000 clones in the sample, 61% were seen once. There are 12 residues in the CDR3. V shed 3 bases and J shed 0 bases, with 2 bases lying between them. Per germline, CDR1 SQVTM and CDR2 ANQGSEA. The sequenced sample consisted of PBMCs. The V and J genes are TRBV29-1 and TRBJ2-2, with D hard to call. This TCR was recovered from a male donor in good health and CMV-seronegative. Here the CDR3 reads CSVDTNTGELFF. The CDR3 DNA sequence: TGCAGCGTTGACACGAACACCGGGGAGCTGTTTTTT.